The next 30 T cell receptor beta chains were all read from a single sample in a study of beta chain features in type 1 diabetes. Study observations and caveats: TCRB CDR3s were moderately but significantly shorter in Type 1 diabetes patients in all four CD4+ subsets.

The authors reverse transcribed all of the isolated RNA, so sequencing captured expressed TCRB transcripts. Generated by immunoSEQ multiplex PCR, the TCRdb table keeps only in-frame clones and is missing some. The sample includes some 360,000 clones, about 10% of them seen just once. What these receptors recognize is not known. The specimen was central memory CD4+ T cells from blood. Receptors originate from a young man with type 1 diabetes.

The rearrangement links TRBV2 to TRBJ2-7; TRBD2 might be the D (5 bases). Trimming left V 3 bases short and J 7 bases short, with 16 bases between. The germline V gene encodes CDR1 SNHLY and CDR2 FYNNEI. There are 14 residues in the CDR3. In nucleotides, the CDR3 is TGTGCCAGCAGTGAGGGAGTCGGGGTGGGGGAGCAGTACTTC. Translating gives CASSEGVGVGEQYF.

This clone was observed a few times. The gene calls are TRBV2 and TRBJ1-5; D is uncertain. Trimming removed 4 bases from V and 6 bases from J, with 13 bases in between. This CDR3 comprises 14 residues. CDR1 and CDR2 (germline): SNHLY, FYNNEI. CDR3 nucleotides: TGTGCCAGCAGTGGGCAAGTGACGGGTCAGCCCCAGCATTTT. It encodes CASSGQVTGQPQHF.

This clone appeared many times. The chain carries TRBV19 and TRBJ2-7; TRBD2 matches at 14 bases. V trimming: 6 bases; J trimming: 1 base; junction bases outside the gene matches: 5. Germline lookup yields CDR1 LNHDA and CDR2 SQIVND (reference sequence). This CDR3 comprises 16 residues. CDR3 region: CASRRGLAGGSYEQYF. The CDR3 DNA sequence: TGTGCCAGTAGACGCGGACTAGCGGGAGGTTCCTACGAGCAGTACTTC.

This clone was found a few times. The chain uses TRBV19 and TRBJ2-1; D is perhaps TRBD1 (5 bases). V lost 6 bases and J lost 15, with 15 bases in between. The CDR3 runs 11 residues. Germline values: CDR1 LNHDA, CDR2 SQIVND (reference sequence). Here the CDR3 DNA reads TGTGCCAGTAGCAGGGAAGGTATACTGTTCTTC. This gives the protein CASSREGILFF. The full variable domain, in which reference TRBV19 and TRBJ2-1 provide the parts outside the CDR3, is DGGITQSPKYLFRKEGQNVTLSCEQNLNHDAMYWYRQDPGQGLRLIYYSQIVNDFQKGDIAEGYSVSREKKESFPLTVTSAQKNPTAFYLCASSREGILFFGPGTRLTVL.

The chain carries TRBV15 and TRBJ1-5; D remains ambiguous. In germline, CDR1 is LNHNV, CDR2 YYDKDF (reference sequence). V lost 3 bases to trimming and J lost 2 bases, with 11 bases between them. This CDR3 has 15 residues. The CDR3 is CATSSELMGNQPQHF. The CDR3 bases are TGTGCCACCAGCAGTGAGTTGATGGGCAATCAGCCCCAGCATTTT.

This clone was detected a few times. The J gene is TRBJ1-2, the V gene TRBV28, with 8 bases matching TRBD1. Germline CDR1 MDHEN, CDR2 SYDVKM. The CDR3 has 12 residues. Trimming removed 5 bases from V and 8 bases from J; junction bases left unmatched: 4. The CDR3 is CASSMTGVGYTF. In DNA, the CDR3 is TGTGCCAGCAGTATGACAGGGGTAGGCTACACCTTC.

For this clone: This may stem from a read error, because a much larger clone lies one nucleotide away. The rearrangement joins TRBV6-1 to TRBJ2-5, with D unresolved. This CDR3 has 11 residues. The V and J ends lost 3 bases and 1 base respectively, with 0 bases between them. Per the germline V gene, CDR1 is MNHNS and CDR2 is SASEGT. The DNA of the CDR3 is TGTGCCAGCAGTGACCAAGAGACCCAGTACTTC. This codes for CASSDQETQYF.

Only a few counts were recorded for this clone. A much more abundant neighbour one base away suggests this may be a read error. The genes are TRBV5-6 and TRBJ2-2; D ambiguous. Germline CDR1 and CDR2: SGHDT and YYEEEE. The CDR3 has 12 amino acids. Between the trimmed V and J ends, which lost 2 bases and 4 bases, there was a span of 3 bases. The CDR3 reads CASSFPTGELFF. The CDR3 nucleotides are TGTGCCAGCAGCTTCCCCACCGGGGAGCTGTTTTTT.

This clone showed up just a few times. The chain recombines TRBV15 with TRBJ2-3; TRBD2 is a possible D gene (5 bases). The CDR3 runs to 18 residues. Germline lookup yields CDR1 LNHNV and CDR2 YYDKDF (reference sequence). V lost 0 bases and J lost 0, with 16 bases in between. The CDR3 loop reads CATSREGGLTESTDTQYF. CDR3 coding DNA: TGTGCCACCAGCAGAGAGGGCGGGTTGACTGAGAGCACAGATACGCAGTATTTT.

In regard to this clone: A far larger clone is off by one base, so a read error is likely. The same CDR3 also results from other DNA sequences found in this sample. The rearrangement links TRBV7-2 to TRBJ2-7; no clear D gene. The germline V gene encodes CDR1 SGHTA and CDR2 FQGNSA. CDR3 length: 12 residues. V lost 5 bases and J lost 3, with 8 bases in between. The CDR3 region is CASSHPGYEQYF. For the CDR3, the DNA is TGTGCCAGCAGCCATCCAGGCTACGAGCAGTACTTC.

The V gene is TRBV7-2, the J gene TRBJ2-2; D is undetermined. Trimming pared 4 bases from V and 0 bases from J, leaving 12 bases between. There are 16 residues in the CDR3. Germline CDR1 and CDR2: SGHTA and FQGNSA. The CDR3 loop is CASSSRQAPNTGELFF. For the CDR3, the DNA is TGTGCCAGCAGCTCAAGACAAGCTCCGAACACCGGGGAGCTGTTTTTT.

This clone has more than one count but fewer than ten. The chain has TRBV6-6 and TRBJ2-6, with no clear D. CDR3 size: 14 residues. Trimming took 3 bases from V and 4 from J, leaving 7 bases between them. The germline V gene has CDR1 MNHNY and CDR2 SVGAGI (reference sequence). DNA of the CDR3: TGTGCCAGCAGTTATACTGGAGGGGCCAACGTCCTGACTTTC. This encodes CASSYTGGANVLTF.

This clone was detected a few times. This sequence joins TRBV30 and TRBJ2-1; D may correspond to TRBD1 or TRBD2 (5 bases each). This CDR3 contains 13 residues. Germline V gives CDR1 GTSNPN, CDR2 SVGIG (reference sequence). V was shortened by 1 base and J by 3 bases, with 7 bases between the two germline ends. The CDR3 spells CAWSGGNYNEQFF. CDR3 in DNA: TGTGCCTGGAGTGGGGGGAACTACAATGAGCAGTTCTTC.

This rearrangement joins TRBV28 to TRBJ2-5; D is perhaps TRBD2 (6 bases). Germline values: CDR1 MDHEN, CDR2 SYDVKM. CDR3 size: 14 residues. Trimming stripped 4 bases from V and 4 bases from J, with 13 bases between. Here the CDR3 DNA reads TGTGCCAGCAGTTCACTAGCAATTTCAGAGACCCAGTACTTC. It codes for CASSSLAISETQYF.

This clone has only a few counts. J is TRBJ2-3 and V is TRBV7-2, with 10 positions matching TRBD2. V dropped 1 base and J dropped 2; count of bases not matched to a gene: 3. CDR1 SGHTA and CDR2 FQGNSA come from the germline V gene. This CDR3 contains 16 residues. CDR3 amino acids: CASSLGLAGATDTQYF. In DNA, the CDR3 is TGTGCCAGCAGCTTAGGGCTAGCGGGAGCCACAGATACGCAGTATTTT.

The chain joins TRBV6-6 to TRBJ1-2, with D uncertain. Germline values: CDR1 MNHNY, CDR2 SVGAGI (reference sequence). The length of the CDR3 is 16 residues. V lost 6 bases and J lost 2, with 19 bases in between. CDR3 in amino acids: CASSPRTRAVNYGYTF. The CDR3, as DNA: TGTGCCAGCAGCCCCCGCACCCGCGCGGTAAACTATGGCTACACCTTC.

This clone occurred many times. Different DNA sequences within this sample yield the same CDR3. This sequence joins TRBV5-4 and TRBJ2-3, with TRBD2 identical over 7 bases. V trimming: 0 bases; J trimming: 0 bases; junction bases outside the gene matches: 4. The CDR3 spans 16 residues. CDR1 SGHNT and CDR2 YYREEE come from the germline V gene (reference sequence). The CDR3 DNA sequence: TGTGCCAGCAGCTTGGGGGCGGGAGTTAGCACAGATACGCAGTATTTT. It encodes CASSLGAGVSTDTQYF.

This clone was seen at least ten times. The chain uses TRBV7-3 and TRBJ2-6; 7 positions agree with TRBD2. V lost 4 bases and J lost 0; bases outside the gene matches: 6. CDR3 length: 17 amino acids. CDR1 and CDR2 (germline): SGHTA, FQGTGA. CDR3 in DNA: TGTGCCAGCAGCTCCCCCCGGGGGGACTCTGGGGCCAACGTCCTGACTTTC. It encodes CASSSPRGDSGANVLTF.

This clone was counted at least ten times. V gene TRBV27 combines with J gene TRBJ2-1, with 11 bases lining up with TRBD2. Per the germline V gene, CDR1 is MNHEY and CDR2 is SMNVEV (reference sequence). J lost 10 bases, V lost 3 bases, and 11 bases had no gene match. This CDR3 has 16 residues. The DNA of the CDR3 is TGTGCCAGCAGTTTGGAAGCACTAGCGGGAGTAAAGGAGCAGTTCTTC. This gives the protein CASSLEALAGVKEQFF.

There are many counts of this clone. The chain combines TRBV7-9 with TRBJ2-1; the D gene is possibly TRBD1 (6 bases). The ends were cut back, 6 bases at V and 4 bases at J, with 10 bases in the middle. Germline CDR1 and CDR2: SEHNR and FQNEAQ (reference sequence). This CDR3 has 13 amino acids. CDR3 nucleotide sequence: TGTGCCAGCAGAGACAGGCGGTACAATGAGCAGTTCTTC. Translated, it gives CASRDRRYNEQFF.

J is TRBJ2-2 and V is TRBV11-3; D not resolved. Germline CDR1 SGHNT, CDR2 YENEEA. The V and J ends lost 6 bases and 4 bases respectively, with 9 bases between them. The CDR3 spans 13 residues. Written as DNA, the CDR3 is TGTGCCAGCAGGGAAGTTTCCACCGGGGAGCTGTTTTTT. Amino acid sequence: CASREVSTGELFF.

V and J are TRBV28 and TRBJ2-7; a possible D gene is TRBD2 (7 bases). V shed 7 bases and J shed 1 base, with 17 bases lying between them. The CDR3 totals 15 residues. Germline-derived CDR1 and CDR2 are MDHEN and SYDVKM. CDR3: CASTLGGGASYEQYF. The CDR3 DNA reads as TGTGCCAGCACCCTGGGAGGGGGAGCTTCCTACGAGCAGTACTTC.

The CDR3, as DNA: TGTGCCAGCAGCTTAGATTGGGGGAACACCATATATTTT. It yields the protein CASSLDWGNTIYF. V is TRBV11-2 and J is TRBJ1-3; a possible D gene is TRBD1 (5 bases). The CDR3 spans 13 residues. Germline assignment: CDR1 SGHAT and CDR2 FQNNGV. Trimming pared 0 bases from V and 7 bases from J, leaving 7 bases between.

This clone was seen more than once but under ten times. The chain recombines TRBV7-2 with TRBJ2-1; a weak D match, TRBD2 (6 bases). The germline gives CDR1 SGHTA, CDR2 FQGNSA. The CDR3 spans 14 residues. V was pared by 3 bases and J by 4 bases, with 10 bases between. Here the CDR3 DNA reads TGTGCCAGCAGCTTTCCGGGGGATTACAATGAGCAGTTCTTC. This encodes CASSFPGDYNEQFF. Using reference TRBV7-2 and TRBJ2-1 for the parts outside the CDR3, the full variable domain is GAGVSQSPSNKVTEKGKDVELRCDPISGHTALYWYRQSLGQGLEFLIYFQGNSAPDKSGLPSDRFSAERTGGSVSTLTIQRTQQEDSAVYLCASSFPGDYNEQFFGPGTRLTVL.

This clone was seen ten or more times. The CDR3 DNA reads as TGCGCCAGCAGTCAATCGTTCCGGGACAGGGCACAAGATACGCAGTATTTT. This gives the protein CASSQSFRDRAQDTQYF. The chain couples TRBV23-1 to TRBJ2-3, with 9 nucleotides matching TRBD1. TRBV23-1 is an ORF, with its function uncertain. J was trimmed by 5 bases and V by 0 bases; bases with no gene match: 9. The CDR3 is 17 residues long.

This sequence joins TRBV29-1 and TRBJ1-2, with no clear D. The CDR3 is made up of 12 amino acids. V was cut by 2 bases and J by 3 bases, with 7 bases left in between. Germline loops: CDR1 SQVTM, CDR2 ANQGSEA. The CDR3 DNA reads TGCAGCGTTGAATCACTGGACTATGGCTACACCTTC. Translating gives CSVESLDYGYTF.

This clone was counted a few times. The rearrangement joins TRBV28 to TRBJ2-2, with TRBD1 matching 8 bases. The germline V gene encodes CDR1 MDHEN and CDR2 SYDVKM. This CDR3 contains 15 residues. Trimming removed 6 bases from V and 4 bases from J; junction bases left unmatched: 7. The CDR3, as DNA: TGTGCCAGCAGCAAATTAGACAGGGGCACCGGGGAGCTGTTTTTT. Translating gives CASSKLDRGTGELFF.

This clone was counted a few times. The same CDR3 can be traced to other DNA sequences in this sample. The chain is built from TRBV28 and TRBJ1-2; 7 nucleotides align to TRBD1. The CDR3 consists of 13 residues. The germline gives CDR1 MDHEN, CDR2 SYDVKM. V dropped 6 bases and J dropped 3; count of bases not matched to a gene: 4. In nucleotides, the CDR3 is TGTGCCAGCAGCCTCGGGACAGACTATGGCTACACCTTC. Encoded protein: CASSLGTDYGYTF.

This clone has more than one count but fewer than ten. The V and J genes are TRBV6-5 and TRBJ1-1; D is undetermined. The germline gives CDR1 MNHEY, CDR2 SVGAGI. CDR3 size: 13 residues. With 2 bases removed from V and 1 base from J, the gap between germline ends came to 5 bases. The CDR3 bases are TGTGCCAGCAGTTACGGCAGGAACACTGAAGCTTTCTTT. Translated: CASSYGRNTEAFF.

This clone has only a few counts. The same CDR3 can be traced to other DNA sequences in this sample. This chain joins TRBV20-1 and TRBJ2-1; D unclear. V was cut by 6 bases and J by 2 bases, with 5 bases left in between. The V gene's germline CDR1 is DFQATT and CDR2 SNEGSKA (reference sequence). The CDR3 consists of 11 residues. CDR3 residues: CSAGTYNEQFF. DNA of the CDR3: TGCAGTGCGGGCACCTACAATGAGCAGTTCTTC.